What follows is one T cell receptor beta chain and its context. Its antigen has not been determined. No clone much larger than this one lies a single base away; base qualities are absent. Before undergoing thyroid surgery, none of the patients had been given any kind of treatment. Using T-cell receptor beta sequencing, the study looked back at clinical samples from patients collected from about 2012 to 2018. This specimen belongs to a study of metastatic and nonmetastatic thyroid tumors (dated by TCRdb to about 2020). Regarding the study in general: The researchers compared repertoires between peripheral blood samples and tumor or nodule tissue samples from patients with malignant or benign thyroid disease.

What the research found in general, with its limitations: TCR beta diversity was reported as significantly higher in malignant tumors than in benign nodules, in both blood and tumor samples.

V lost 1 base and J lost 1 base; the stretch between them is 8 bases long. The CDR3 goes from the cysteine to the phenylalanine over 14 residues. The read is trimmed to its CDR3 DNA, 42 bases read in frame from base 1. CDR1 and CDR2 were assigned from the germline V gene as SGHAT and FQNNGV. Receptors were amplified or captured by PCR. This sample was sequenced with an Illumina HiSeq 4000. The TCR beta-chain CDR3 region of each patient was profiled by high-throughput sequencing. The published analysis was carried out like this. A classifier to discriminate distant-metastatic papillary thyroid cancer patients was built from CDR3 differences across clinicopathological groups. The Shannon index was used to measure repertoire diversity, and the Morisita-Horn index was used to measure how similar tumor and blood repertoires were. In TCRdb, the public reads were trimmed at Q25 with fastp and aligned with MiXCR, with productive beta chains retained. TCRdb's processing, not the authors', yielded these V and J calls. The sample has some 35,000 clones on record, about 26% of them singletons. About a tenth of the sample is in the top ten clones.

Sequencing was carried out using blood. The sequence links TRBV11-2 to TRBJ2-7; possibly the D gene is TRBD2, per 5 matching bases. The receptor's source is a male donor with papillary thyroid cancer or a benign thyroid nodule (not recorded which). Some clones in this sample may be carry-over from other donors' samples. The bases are TGTGCCAGCAGCTTAGGCGGAGGTTCCTACGAGCAGTACTTC. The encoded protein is CASSLGGGSYEQYF.